The source of this T cell receptor (beta chain) is a study of T cells in Graves' hyperthyroidism and ophthalmopathy. Only one count was recorded for this clonotype. Antigen specificity is unknown. General observations from the study: The model made its ophthalmopathy prediction, and onset followed a median approximately six months later. Most thyroid clonotypes with frequency above 0.001 were detected in blood.

CDR3 length: 13 residues. In germline, CDR1 is DFQATT, CDR2 SNEGSKA (reference sequence). The ends were cut back, 6 bases at V and 8 bases at J, with 16 bases in the middle. TCR beta CDR3 sequences were amplified from RNA transcripts. A first-round RT-PCR of the TCR CDR3 used the HTBI primer set. TCRdb recomputed calls from the multiplex PCR reads with MiXCR, one row per CDR3 protein. This sample has around 520,000 distinct CDR3 sequences; around 15% occur once, and the top ten carry more than 11%. The clonotype comes from a woman aged 40 to 50 with Graves' hyperthyroidism. The sequenced material came from blood. J is TRBJ1-4 and V is TRBV20-1; D gene ambiguous. In DNA, the CDR3 is TGCAGTGCCCCCTCCCGGCGAAACGAAAAACTGTTTTTT. Amino acids: CSAPSRRNEKLFF.